Below, 25 T cell receptor beta chains from the same sample are listed, as sequenced in a study of T cells after yellow fever vaccination (dated by TCRdb to about 2019). The treatment or condition label here, explained by the study, means: live attenuated yellow fever vaccine strain. The library was built by means of 5' RACE. Data came from an Illumina NovaSeq 6000. TCRdb passed the public sequencing reads through fastp at Q25 and MiXCR, retaining productive beta sequences. Rows matching on CDR3 protein sequence are summarized as one entry with the most common DNA and genes. Recorded for this sample are 250,000 to 350,000 distinct CDR3 sequences; approximately 4% of them occurred a single time. Around 19% of the sample lies in the top ten. The starting material was PBMCs, obtained 15 days after the yellow fever booster vaccination. The receptors derive from a man younger than 30 who received the YFV17D yellow fever vaccine.

This clonotype was counted many times. V and J are TRBV5-6 and TRBJ1-2; D is perhaps TRBD1 (5 bases). The CDR3 contains 14 residues. V was clipped by 0 bases and J by 4 bases, with 10 bases between them. Germline lookup yields CDR1 SGHDT and CDR2 YYEEEE. This CDR3 is CASSLAGGAYGYTF. The CDR3, as DNA: TGTGCCAGCAGCTTGGCCGGGGGAGCCTATGGCTACACCTTC.

In this sample, this clonotype turned up many times. The chain recombines TRBV4-1 with TRBJ2-4; a weak D match, TRBD1 (5 bases). In germline, CDR1 is MGHRA, CDR2 YSYEKL. There are 16 residues in the CDR3. Trimming took 3 bases from V and 1 from J, leaving 13 bases between them. The CDR3, as DNA: TGCGCCAGCAGCCAGCAGGGTCTAACGGCCAAAAACATTCAGTACTTC. Translated, it gives CASSQQGLTAKNIQYF.

This clonotype has only a few counts. The rearrangement links TRBV6-2 or TRBV6-3 to TRBJ2-3; 12 positions agree with TRBD2. The CDR3 has 20 amino acids. Germline V lookup: CDR1 MNHEY, CDR2 SVGEGT. With 6 bases clipped from V and 0 bases from J, the junction kept 16 bases outside the gene matches. DNA of the CDR3: TGTGCCAGCAGCCTCCTTCTCCTAGCGGGGGGGCGTGCAAGCACAGATACGCAGTATTTT. Its protein is CASSLLLLAGGRASTDTQYF.

A few counts support this clonotype. This chain connects TRBV5-1 to TRBJ2-1, with a possible D match to TRBD2 (6 bases). The CDR3 consists of 15 residues. Germline V lookup: CDR1 SGHRS, CDR2 YFSETQ. The V and J ends lost 4 bases and 6 bases respectively, with 17 bases between them. The DNA for the CDR3 is TGCGCCAGCAGCCCCATGGGGGACTTTACCAATGAGCAGTTCTTC. Translated, it gives CASSPMGDFTNEQFF.

This clonotype was detected many times. The V and J genes are TRBV4-1 and TRBJ2-1, with D possibly TRBD2 on 5 matching bases. The germline V and J ends were trimmed by 0 bases and 8 bases, with 11 bases remaining between them. CDR1 MGHRA and CDR2 YSYEKL come from the germline V gene. The CDR3 runs 14 residues. This chain's CDR3 is CASSQDSRADEQFF. CDR3 in DNA: TGCGCCAGCAGCCAAGATTCGAGGGCGGATGAGCAGTTCTTC.

This clonotype was picked up many times. The J gene is TRBJ1-3, the V gene TRBV4-2, with 10 bases that match TRBD1. The trim removed 1 base at V and 2 bases at J, leaving 2 bases unmatched. The V gene's germline CDR1 is LGHNA and CDR2 YNFKEQ. The CDR3 is 16 amino acids. The CDR3 protein is CASSQGGQGAGNTIYF. For the CDR3, the DNA is TGTGCCAGCAGCCAAGGAGGACAGGGGGCTGGAAACACCATATATTTT.

The J gene is TRBJ2-5, the V gene TRBV7-9, with 7 bases that match TRBD1. Losses at the gene ends were 5 bases for V and 0 bases for J; bases not matched to a gene: 9. Germline V lookup: CDR1 SEHNR, CDR2 FQNEAQ (reference sequence). There are 16 residues in the CDR3. CDR3 DNA: TGTGCCAGCAGCCCGAGACAGGGTACCAACCAAGAGACCCAGTACTTC. Translated, it gives CASSPRQGTNQETQYF.

The sample holds a few counts of this clonotype. The CDR3 coding sequence is TGCGCCAGCAGTGCAATAGATACGCAGTATTTT. Translating gives CASSAIDTQYF. The J gene is TRBJ2-3, the V gene TRBV10-2; no clear D gene. V lost 4 bases and J 5 bases, leaving 4 bases between the germline ends. Germline CDR1 is WSHSY and CDR2 is SAAADI. The CDR3 extends over 11 amino acids.

Only a few counts were recorded for this clonotype. V gene TRBV2 combines with J gene TRBJ2-5; perhaps TRBD1 as D (6 bases). Germline V gene data show CDR1 as SNHLY and CDR2 as FYNNEI. Trimming removed 4 bases from V and 5 bases from J, with 14 bases in between. CDR3 length: 14 amino acids. CDR3 amino acids: CASSAREGVETQYF. As DNA, the CDR3 is TGTGCCAGCAGTGCCCGTGAGGGGGTGGAGACCCAGTACTTC.

A few counts support this clonotype. The gene calls are TRBV12-3 or TRBV12-4 and TRBJ1-1; D not certain. This CDR3 spans 14 amino acids. V was cut by 6 bases and J by 0 bases, with 11 bases left in between. Here the CDR3 DNA reads TGTGCCAGCAGCATCGGAGGCCTGAACACTGAAGCTTTCTTT. This encodes CASSIGGLNTEAFF.

This clonotype was detected ten times or more. The chain joins TRBV28 to TRBJ2-5; TRBD1 might be the D (6 bases). Germline V gene sequence: CDR1 MDHEN, CDR2 SYDVKM. V dropped 6 bases and J dropped 2 bases, with 13 bases sitting between them. The CDR3 contains 14 residues. The CDR3 DNA follows: TGTGCCAGCAGCGAGGGACAAACGCAAGAGACCCAGTACTTC. This encodes CASSEGQTQETQYF.

There are many counts of this clonotype. The chain joins TRBV11-2 to TRBJ2-3, with D unresolved. This CDR3 is 14 amino acids long. CDR1 and CDR2 from the germline V gene are SGHAT and FQNNGV. The V gene lost 1 base and the J gene lost 2 bases, with 7 bases spanning the gap. The CDR3 DNA follows: TGTGCCAGCAGCTTAGTCGTGGACACAGATACGCAGTATTTT. This encodes CASSLVVDTDTQYF.

This clonotype was detected a few times. It may be a read error: a sequence one base away is much more abundant. The chain combines TRBV7-2 with TRBJ2-3; 7 nucleotides align to TRBD2. The germline gives CDR1 SGHTA, CDR2 FQGNSA. This CDR3 region has 15 residues. J lost 0 bases, V lost 4 bases, and 4 bases had no gene match. CDR3 loop: CASSYQTSSTDTQYF. CDR3 coding DNA: TGTGCCAGCAGCTACCAGACTAGCAGCACAGATACGCAGTATTTT.

This chain uses TRBV24-1 with TRBJ2-2; no definite D call. The germline V and J ends were trimmed by 0 bases and 1 base, with 5 bases remaining between them. This CDR3 contains 15 residues. Germline V lookup: CDR1 KGHDR, CDR2 SFDVKD. This chain's CDR3 is CATSDLGLNTGELFF. The CDR3 nucleotides read TGTGCCACCAGTGATTTGGGGCTGAACACCGGGGAGCTGTTTTTT.

The V call is TRBV5-1, the J call TRBJ2-7, with D possibly matching TRBD2 (7 bases). The CDR3 is 16 amino acids. Germline loops: CDR1 SGHRS, CDR2 YFSETQ. V was trimmed by 4 bases and J by 3 bases, leaving 20 bases between them. CDR3 in amino acids: CASSRVSGGGIYEQYV. The CDR3 nucleotides read TGCGCCAGCAGCCGCGTGTCGGGGGGCGGCATCTACGAGCAGTACGTC.

This clonotype was recorded at least ten times. With a much larger clone just one base away, this may be a read error. The chain has TRBV20-1 and TRBJ2-1; 7 bases are shared with TRBD2. This CDR3 region has 11 residues. Per germline, CDR1 DFQATT and CDR2 SNEGSKA (reference sequence). V was pared by 2 bases and J by 9 bases, with 1 base of the junction left unmatched. CDR3 in amino acids: CSARREGEQFF. For the CDR3, the DNA is TGCAGTGCTAGAAGGGAGGGTGAGCAGTTCTTC.

This clonotype was detected ten times or more. The CDR3: CASSLLPSVSSGANVLTF. The DNA of the CDR3 is TGTGCCAGCAGTTTATTACCTTCGGTCAGCTCTGGGGCCAACGTCCTGACTTTC. The chain recombines TRBV27 with TRBJ2-6, with unresolved D. This CDR3 has 18 residues. V shed 1 base and J shed 0 bases, with 13 bases lying between them. Germline V gene data show CDR1 as MNHEY and CDR2 as SMNVEV (reference sequence). Complete variable domain (other parts from reference TRBV27 and TRBJ2-6): EAQVTQNPRYLITVTGKKLTVTCSQNMNHEYMSWYRQDPGLGLRQIYYSMNVEVTDKGDVPEGYKVSRKEKRNFPLILESPSPNQTSLYFCASSLLPSVSSGANVLTFGAGSRLTVL.

This clonotype occurred many times. The chain links TRBV4-1 to TRBJ1-5, with D possibly TRBD1 on 5 matching bases. Trimming pared 0 bases from V and 7 bases from J, leaving 13 bases between. Germline CDR1 is MGHRA and CDR2 is YSYEKL. The CDR3 consists of 15 residues. As DNA, the CDR3 is TGCGCCAGCAGCCAAGATGGGGGTTCCTGGCAGCCCCAGCATTTT. Amino acid sequence: CASSQDGGSWQPQHF.

This chain joins TRBV27 and TRBJ1-6; TRBD1 is a possible D gene (6 bases). The CDR3 runs 14 residues. Germline CDR1 is MNHEY and CDR2 is SMNVEV (reference sequence). Trimming took 8 bases from V and 7 from J, leaving 15 bases between them. This CDR3 reads CASAFWTENSPLHF. The CDR3 coding sequence is TGTGCCAGCGCTTTCTGGACAGAAAATTCACCCCTCCACTTT.

This clonotype was seen a handful of times. The chain uses TRBV4-2 and TRBJ1-6, with D possibly matching TRBD1 (5 bases). Trimming removed 1 base at V and 10 bases at J, with 20 bases between. The CDR3 is 17 residues long. Germline-derived CDR1 and CDR2 are LGHNA and YNFKEQ. CDR3 nucleotide sequence: TGTGCCAGCAGCCAAGGCGGAAGGGGAAGGAAAGGGTCACCCCTCCACTTT. As protein: CASSQGGRGRKGSPLHF.

This clonotype was seen many times. This chain connects TRBV10-3 to TRBJ1-5, with 7 bases matching TRBD1. The V gene's germline CDR1 is ENHRY and CDR2 SYGVKD. Losses at the gene ends were 2 bases for V and 2 bases for J; bases not matched to a gene: 0. The CDR3 is 14 amino acids. The CDR3, as DNA: TGTGCCATCAGTGAGGACAGGGGCAATCAGCCCCAGCATTTT. Amino acid sequence: CAISEDRGNQPQHF.

Only a few counts were recorded for this clonotype. The chain has TRBV4-1 and TRBJ2-7, with TRBD2 identical over 7 bases. Germline-derived CDR1 and CDR2 are MGHRA and YSYEKL. J lost 3 bases, V lost 1 base, and 3 bases had no gene match. The CDR3 loop spans 14 amino acids. The CDR3 DNA follows: TGCGCCAGCAGCCAAGGGGGGGGGAACTACGAGCAGTACTTC. Amino acid sequence: CASSQGGGNYEQYF.

This clonotype was seen more than once but under ten times. This chain joins TRBV7-2 and TRBJ2-5; 9 bases agree with TRBD1. There are 14 residues in the CDR3. Trimming took 5 bases from V and 4 from J; bases not matched to a gene: 5. Per the germline V gene, CDR1 is SGHTA and CDR2 is FQGNSA. CDR3 in DNA: TGTGCCAGCAGCGTAGACAGGGGGGGAGAGACCCAGTACTTC. Its translation is CASSVDRGGETQYF.

There are a few counts of this clonotype. The chain recombines TRBV5-1 with TRBJ1-6, with unresolved D. Per the germline V gene, CDR1 is SGHRS and CDR2 is YFSETQ. CDR3 size: 14 residues. V lost 6 bases, J lost 3 bases, and 10 bases lay in between. CDR3 sequence reads: CASKTQIYNSPLHF. The CDR3 DNA follows: TGCGCCAGCAAGACCCAAATCTATAATTCACCCCTCCACTTT.

This clonotype was detected only a few times. This chain links TRBV6-5 with TRBJ2-5; tentatively, D is TRBD1 (6 bases). V lost 4 bases and J 4 bases, leaving 13 bases between the germline ends. In germline, CDR1 is MNHEY, CDR2 SVGAGI. The CDR3 loop spans 14 amino acids. The CDR3 sequence: CASSFLGGVETQYF. The CDR3 DNA reads TGTGCCAGCAGTTTCCTAGGGGGAGTAGAGACCCAGTACTTC.